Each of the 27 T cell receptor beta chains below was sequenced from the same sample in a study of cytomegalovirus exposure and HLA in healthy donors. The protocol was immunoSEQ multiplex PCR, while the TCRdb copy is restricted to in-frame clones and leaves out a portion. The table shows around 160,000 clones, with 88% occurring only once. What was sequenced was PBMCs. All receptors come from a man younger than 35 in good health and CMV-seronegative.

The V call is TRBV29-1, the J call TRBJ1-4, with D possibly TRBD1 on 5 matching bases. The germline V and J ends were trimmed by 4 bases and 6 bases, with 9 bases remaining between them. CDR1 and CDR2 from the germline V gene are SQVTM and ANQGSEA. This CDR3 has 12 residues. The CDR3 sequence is CSVGGSYEKLFF. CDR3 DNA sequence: TGCAGCGTTGGGGGCTCATATGAAAAACTGTTTTTT.

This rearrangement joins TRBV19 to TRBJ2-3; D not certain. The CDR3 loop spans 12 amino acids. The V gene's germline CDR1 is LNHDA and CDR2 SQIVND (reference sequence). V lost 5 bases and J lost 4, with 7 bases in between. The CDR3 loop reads CASSSGSDTQYF. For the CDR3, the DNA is TGTGCCAGTAGTTCTGGCTCAGATACGCAGTATTTT. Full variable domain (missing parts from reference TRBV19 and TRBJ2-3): DGGITQSPKYLFRKEGQNVTLSCEQNLNHDAMYWYRQDPGQGLRLIYYSQIVNDFQKGDIAEGYSVSREKKESFPLTVTSAQKNPTAFYLCASSSGSDTQYFGPGTRLTVL.

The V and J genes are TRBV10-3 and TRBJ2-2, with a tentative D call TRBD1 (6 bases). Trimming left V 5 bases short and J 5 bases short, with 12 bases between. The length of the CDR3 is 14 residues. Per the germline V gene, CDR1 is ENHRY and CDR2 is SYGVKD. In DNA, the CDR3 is TGTGCCATCAGTAGCAACAGGGATACCGGGGAGCTGTTTTTT. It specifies CAISSNRDTGELFF.

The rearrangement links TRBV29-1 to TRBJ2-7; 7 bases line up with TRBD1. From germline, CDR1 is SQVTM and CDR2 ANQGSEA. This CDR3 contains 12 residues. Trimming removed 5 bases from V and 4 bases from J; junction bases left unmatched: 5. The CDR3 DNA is TGCAGCGTTCAGGGGGAGTCGTACGAGCAGTACGTC. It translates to CSVQGESYEQYV.

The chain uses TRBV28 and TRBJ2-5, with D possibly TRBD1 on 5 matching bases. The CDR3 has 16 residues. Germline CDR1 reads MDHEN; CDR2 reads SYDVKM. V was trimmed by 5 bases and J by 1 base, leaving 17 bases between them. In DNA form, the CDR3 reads TGTGCCAGCAGTCCCCGGCGGCAGGGCTTCCAAGAGACCCAGTACTTC. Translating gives CASSPRRQGFQETQYF. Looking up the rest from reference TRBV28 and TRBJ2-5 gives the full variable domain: DVKVTQSSRYLVKRTGEKVFLECVQDMDHENMFWYRQDPGLGLRLIYFSYDVKMKEKGDIPEGYSVSREKKERFSLILESASTNQTSMYLCASSPRRQGFQETQYFGPGTRLLVL.

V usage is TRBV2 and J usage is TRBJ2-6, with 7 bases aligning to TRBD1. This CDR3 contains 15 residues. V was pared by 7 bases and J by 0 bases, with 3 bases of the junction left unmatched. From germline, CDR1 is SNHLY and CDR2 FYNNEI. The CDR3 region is CASMGDSSGANVLTF. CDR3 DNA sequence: TGTGCCAGCATGGGGGACAGCTCTGGGGCCAACGTCCTGACTTTC.

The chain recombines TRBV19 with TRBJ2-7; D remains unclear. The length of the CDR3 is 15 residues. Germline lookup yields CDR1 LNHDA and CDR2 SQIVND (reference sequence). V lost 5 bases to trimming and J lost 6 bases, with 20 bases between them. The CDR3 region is CASSPTAALSSEQYF. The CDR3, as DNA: TGTGCCAGTAGTCCCACGGCGGCCCTTTCTTCCGAGCAGTACTTC.

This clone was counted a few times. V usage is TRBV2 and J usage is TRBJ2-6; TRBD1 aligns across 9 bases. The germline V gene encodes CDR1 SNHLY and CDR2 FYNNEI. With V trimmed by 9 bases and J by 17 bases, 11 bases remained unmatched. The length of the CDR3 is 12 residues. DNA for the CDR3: TGTGCCAGTTCGACAGGGGGTGGGGAAATGACTTTC. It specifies CASSTGGGEMTF. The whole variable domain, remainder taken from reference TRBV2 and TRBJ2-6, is EPEVTQTPSHQVTQMGQEVILRCVPISNHLYFYWYRQILGQKVEFLVSFYNNEISEKSEIFDDQFSVERPDGSNFTLKIRSTKLEDSAMYFCASSTGGGEMTFGAGSRLTVL.

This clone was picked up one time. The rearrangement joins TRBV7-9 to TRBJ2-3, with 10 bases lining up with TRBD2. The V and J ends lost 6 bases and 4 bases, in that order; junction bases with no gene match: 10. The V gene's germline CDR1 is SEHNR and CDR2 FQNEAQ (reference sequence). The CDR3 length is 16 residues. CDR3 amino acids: CASSAPSGGVADTQYF. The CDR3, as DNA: TGTGCCAGCAGTGCTCCGAGCGGGGGGGTGGCAGATACGCAGTATTTT.

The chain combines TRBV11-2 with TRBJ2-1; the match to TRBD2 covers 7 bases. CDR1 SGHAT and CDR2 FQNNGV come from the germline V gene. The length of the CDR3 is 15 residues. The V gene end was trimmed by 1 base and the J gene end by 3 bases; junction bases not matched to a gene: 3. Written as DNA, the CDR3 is TGTGCCAGCAGCTTAGGCGGGAGCGGCTACAATGAGCAGTTCTTC. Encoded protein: CASSLGGSGYNEQFF.

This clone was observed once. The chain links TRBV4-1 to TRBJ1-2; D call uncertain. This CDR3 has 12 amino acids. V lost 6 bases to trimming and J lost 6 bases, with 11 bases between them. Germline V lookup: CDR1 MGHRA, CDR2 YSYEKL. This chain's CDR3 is CASSYHSDGYTF. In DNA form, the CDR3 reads TGCGCCAGCAGTTACCATTCGGATGGCTACACCTTC.

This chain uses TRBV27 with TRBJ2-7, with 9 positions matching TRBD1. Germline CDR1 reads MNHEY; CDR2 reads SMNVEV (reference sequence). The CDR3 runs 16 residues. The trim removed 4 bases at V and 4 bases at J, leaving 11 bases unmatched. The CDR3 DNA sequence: TGTGCCAGCAGTTCCCCGGACAGGGGCCGCGGGTACGAGCAGTACTTC. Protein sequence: CASSSPDRGRGYEQYF.

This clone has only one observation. CDR3 bases: TGTGCCAGCAGTCAAAGACATATTAGCAATCAGCCCCAGCATTTT. Encoded protein: CASSQRHISNQPQHF. The chain is built from TRBV27 and TRBJ1-5; D is ambiguous. CDR3 length: 15 amino acids. Trimming stripped 5 bases from V and 0 bases from J, with 11 bases between. From germline, CDR1 is MNHEY and CDR2 SMNVEV (reference sequence).

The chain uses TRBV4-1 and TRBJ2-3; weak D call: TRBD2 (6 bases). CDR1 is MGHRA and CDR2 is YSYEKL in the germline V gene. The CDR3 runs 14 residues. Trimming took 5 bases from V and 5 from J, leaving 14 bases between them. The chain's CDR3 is CASSTRDSRDTQYF. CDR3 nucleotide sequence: TGCGCCAGCAGCACCCGGGACTCGCGAGATACGCAGTATTTT.

CDR3 amino acids: CASNRGSGLYNEQFF. CDR3 nucleotide sequence: TGCGCCAGTAACCGAGGCAGCGGCCTATACAATGAGCAGTTCTTC. The J gene is TRBJ2-1, the V gene TRBV5-1, with D possibly being TRBD2 (5 bases). V lost 8 bases and J lost 4, with 19 bases in between. The V gene's germline CDR1 is SGHRS and CDR2 YFSETQ. The CDR3 contains 15 residues.

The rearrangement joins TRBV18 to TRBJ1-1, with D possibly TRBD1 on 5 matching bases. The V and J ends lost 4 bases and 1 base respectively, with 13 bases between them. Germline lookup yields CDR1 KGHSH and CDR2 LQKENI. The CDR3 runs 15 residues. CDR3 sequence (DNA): TGTGCCAGCTCACTAACACCGACAGAGAACACTGAAGCTTTCTTT. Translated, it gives CASSLTPTENTEAFF.

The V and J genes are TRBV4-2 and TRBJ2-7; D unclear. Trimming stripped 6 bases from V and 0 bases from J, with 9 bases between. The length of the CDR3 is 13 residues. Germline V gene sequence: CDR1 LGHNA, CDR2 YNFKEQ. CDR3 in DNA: TGTGCCAGCAGTGCGGAAAACTCCTACGAGCAGTACTTC. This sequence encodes CASSAENSYEQYF.

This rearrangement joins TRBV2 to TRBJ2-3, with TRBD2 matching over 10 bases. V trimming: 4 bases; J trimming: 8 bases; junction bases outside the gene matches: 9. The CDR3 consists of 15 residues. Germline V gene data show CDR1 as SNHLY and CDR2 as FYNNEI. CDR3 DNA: TGTGCCAGCAGTGGCCTAGCGGGGGCCCCAGGTACGCAGTATTTT. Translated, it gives CASSGLAGAPGTQYF.

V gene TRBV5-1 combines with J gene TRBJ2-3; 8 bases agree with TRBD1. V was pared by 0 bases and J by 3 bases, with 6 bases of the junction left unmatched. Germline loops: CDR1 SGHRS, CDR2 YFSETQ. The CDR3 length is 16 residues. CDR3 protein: CASSLVGTGLTDTQYF. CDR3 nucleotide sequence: TGCGCCAGCAGCTTGGTAGGGACAGGTTTGACAGATACGCAGTATTTT.

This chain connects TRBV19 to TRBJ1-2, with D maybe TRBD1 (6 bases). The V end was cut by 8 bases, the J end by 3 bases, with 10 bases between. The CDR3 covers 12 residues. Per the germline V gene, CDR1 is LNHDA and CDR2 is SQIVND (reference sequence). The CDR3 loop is CASLNRDYGYTF. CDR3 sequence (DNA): TGTGCCAGTTTAAACAGGGACTATGGCTACACCTTC.

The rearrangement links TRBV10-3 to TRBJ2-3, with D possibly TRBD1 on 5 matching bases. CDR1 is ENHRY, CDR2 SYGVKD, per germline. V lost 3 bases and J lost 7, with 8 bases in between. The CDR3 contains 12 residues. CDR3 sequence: CAISDSGNTQYF. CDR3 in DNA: TGTGCCATCAGTGATTCAGGGAATACGCAGTATTTT.

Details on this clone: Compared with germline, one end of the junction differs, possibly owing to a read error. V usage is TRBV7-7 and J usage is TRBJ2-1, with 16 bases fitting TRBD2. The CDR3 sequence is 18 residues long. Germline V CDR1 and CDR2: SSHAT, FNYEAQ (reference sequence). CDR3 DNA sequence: TGTGCTAGCAGCTTATCCGGGACTAGCGGGGGGGCCTACAATGAGCAGTTCTTC. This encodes CASSLSGTSGGAYNEQFF.

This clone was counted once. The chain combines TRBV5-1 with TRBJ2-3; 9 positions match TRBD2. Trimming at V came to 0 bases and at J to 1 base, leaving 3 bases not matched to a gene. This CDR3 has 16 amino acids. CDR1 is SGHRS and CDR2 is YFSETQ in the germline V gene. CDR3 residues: CASSLGPSGGTDTQYF. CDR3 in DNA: TGCGCCAGCAGCTTGGGGCCTAGCGGGGGCACAGATACGCAGTATTTT.

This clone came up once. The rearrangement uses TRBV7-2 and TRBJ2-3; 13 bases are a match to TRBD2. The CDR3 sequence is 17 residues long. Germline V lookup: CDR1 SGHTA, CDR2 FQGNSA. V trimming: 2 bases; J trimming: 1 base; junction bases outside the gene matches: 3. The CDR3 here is CASSLRLAGGRTDTQYF. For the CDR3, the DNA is TGTGCCAGCAGCTTAAGACTAGCGGGGGGTCGCACAGATACGCAGTATTTT.

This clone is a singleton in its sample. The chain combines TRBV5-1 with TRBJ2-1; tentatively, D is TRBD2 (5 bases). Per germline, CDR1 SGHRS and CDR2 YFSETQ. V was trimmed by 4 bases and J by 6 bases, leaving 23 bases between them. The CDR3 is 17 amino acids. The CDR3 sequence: CASSPENDARTSNEQFF. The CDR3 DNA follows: TGCGCCAGCAGCCCAGAAAACGACGCCCGCACTAGCAATGAGCAGTTCTTC.

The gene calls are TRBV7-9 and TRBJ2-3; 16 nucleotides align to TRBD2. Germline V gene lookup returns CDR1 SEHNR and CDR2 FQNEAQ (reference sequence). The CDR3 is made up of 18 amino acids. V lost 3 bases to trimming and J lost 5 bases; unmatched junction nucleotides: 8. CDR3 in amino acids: CASSFPGTSGGAVDTQYF. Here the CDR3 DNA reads TGTGCCAGCAGCTTCCCCGGGACTAGCGGGGGGGCGGTAGATACGCAGTATTTT. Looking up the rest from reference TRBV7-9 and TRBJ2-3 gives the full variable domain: DTGVSQNPRHKITKRGQNVTFRCDPISEHNRLYWYRQTLGQGPEFLTYFQNEAQLEKSRLLSDRFSAERPKGSFSTLEIQRTEQGDSAMYLCASSFPGTSGGAVDTQYFGPGTRLTVL.

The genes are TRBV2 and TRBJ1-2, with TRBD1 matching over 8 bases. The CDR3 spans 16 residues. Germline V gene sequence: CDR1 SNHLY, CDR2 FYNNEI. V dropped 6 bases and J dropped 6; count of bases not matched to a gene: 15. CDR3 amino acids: CASRSVLGTGRNGYTF. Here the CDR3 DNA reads TGTGCCAGCAGAAGCGTTTTGGGGACAGGTAGAAATGGCTACACCTTC. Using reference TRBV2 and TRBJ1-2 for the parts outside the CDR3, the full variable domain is EPEVTQTPSHQVTQMGQEVILRCVPISNHLYFYWYRQILGQKVEFLVSFYNNEISEKSEIFDDQFSVERPDGSNFTLKIRSTKLEDSAMYFCASRSVLGTGRNGYTFGSGTRLTVV.